This TCR beta chain came from a study of T cell responses to AZD1222 COVID-19 vaccine. On the study more broadly: Second-dose groups at about 4 or about 12 weeks were pooled. Whole-study findings and limits: With two AZD1222 doses given, Spike-specific TCR breadth and depth both rose. Reports indicate that nearly half of spike-specific TCRs are directed at unmutated variant regions. A mostly white British donor set with more females was recruited, and clonal diversity was possibly underestimated.

Comment on this clone: The antigen is undetermined.

Produced via immunoSEQ multiplex PCR; TCRdb's table is partial and in-frame only. The table includes about 180,000 clones, 85% to 90% detected once. This TCR was recovered from an adult in good health. The source material was peripheral blood, sampled on day 0 of AZD1222 vaccination.

CDR3 residues: CASSRTLAISYNEQFF. The CDR3, as DNA: TGTGCCAGTAGTAGAACACTAGCGATCTCCTACAATGAGCAGTTCTTC. The rearrangement joins TRBV19 to TRBJ2-1; 7 bases agree with TRBD2. Germline V gives CDR1 LNHDA, CDR2 SQIVND (reference sequence). CDR3 size: 16 residues. V shed 4 bases, J shed 0 bases, and the junction held 6 bases outside the gene matches.